These 14 T cell receptor beta chains originate from one sample sequenced in a study of cytomegalovirus exposure and HLA in healthy donors. Use of 60 Vbeta and 13 Jbeta primers characterized the PCR. TCRdb keeps only in-frame clones here, not all; method: immunoSEQ multiplex PCR. The data hold some 150,000 clones, with approximately 82% observed a single time. What was sequenced was PBMCs. Receptors were obtained from a woman aged 45-65 years in good health and CMV-seropositive.

The chain is built from TRBV7-6 and TRBJ1-6, with D possibly matching TRBD1 (6 bases). Germline V gives CDR1 SGHVS, CDR2 FNYEAQ. Trimming shortened V by 5 bases and J by 5 bases, and 10 bases separated the two germline ends. CDR3 length: 14 amino acids. CDR3 bases: TGTGCCAGCAGCACGGGGACAAATAATTCACCCCTCCACTTT. Translation: CASSTGTNNSPLHF.

The chain links TRBV10-3 to TRBJ2-3, with D perhaps TRBD2 (6 bases). Per the germline V gene, CDR1 is ENHRY and CDR2 is SYGVKD. The CDR3 has 14 residues. The V and J ends lost 4 bases and 1 base respectively, with 9 bases between them. This CDR3 reads CAISAGLRTDTQYF. As DNA, the CDR3 is TGTGCCATCAGTGCGGGACTTCGCACAGATACGCAGTATTTT.

V is TRBV9 and J is TRBJ2-2; 8 bases align to TRBD2. After removal of 9 bases from V and 6 bases from J, the junction contained 4 bases not matched to a gene. Germline V gene data show CDR1 as SGDLS and CDR2 as YYNGEE. The CDR3 has 12 amino acids. The DNA of the CDR3 is TGTGCCAAACGGGGGGGTTCCGGGGAGCTGTTTTTT. Its translation is CAKRGGSGELFF.

The chain uses TRBV9 and TRBJ1-1; 7 positions match TRBD1. The CDR3 sequence is 14 residues long. CDR1 and CDR2 from the germline V gene are SGDLS and YYNGEE. The ends lost 3 bases at V and 2 bases at J; junction bases unmatched: 4. The CDR3 is CASSAGTANTEAFF. The CDR3 DNA sequence: TGTGCCAGCAGCGCGGGGACAGCCAACACTGAAGCTTTCTTT.

The V gene is TRBV10-2, the J gene TRBJ2-1; no definite D call. The CDR3 runs 12 residues. V dropped 2 bases and J dropped 11 bases, with 10 bases sitting between them. Germline CDR1 is WSHSY and CDR2 is SAAADI. The CDR3 DNA reads as TGCGCCAGCAGTGAGAGTAGCTATAAGCAGTTCTTC. It yields the protein CASSESSYKQFF.

The rearrangement uses TRBV5-6 and TRBJ1-6; D is unresolved. Trimming took off 4 bases at V and 7 bases at J, with 15 bases between the two ends. The germline gives CDR1 SGHDT, CDR2 YYEEEE. This CDR3 region has 15 residues. CDR3 bases: TGTGCCAGCAGCATAGGTGGGCCTAAAAATTCACCCCTCCACTTT. Translating it yields CASSIGGPKNSPLHF.

This clone was counted a single time. The genes are TRBV20-1 and TRBJ2-3, with TRBD1 as a possible D gene (5 bases). CDR1 and CDR2 (germline): DFQATT, SNEGSKA (reference sequence). The CDR3 runs to 11 residues. V lost 6 bases and J 9 bases, leaving 13 bases between the germline ends. The CDR3 nucleotides are TGCAGTGCAGGGGCAGGGTGGACGCAGTATTTT. Translated, it gives CSAGAGWTQYF.

The V call is TRBV7-2, the J call TRBJ1-4, with a weak D call TRBD1 (6 bases). Trimming took off 5 bases at V and 3 bases at J, with 16 bases between the two ends. The CDR3 covers 16 residues. Germline values: CDR1 SGHTA, CDR2 FQGNSA. Here the CDR3 DNA reads TGTGCCAGCAGCCAATGGGGGGGCAGGGCTAATGAAAAACTGTTTTTT. Residues: CASSQWGGRANEKLFF.

The chain has TRBV7-2 and TRBJ2-7; 7 bases match TRBD2. J lost 12 bases, V lost 1 base, and 12 bases had no gene match. Germline V CDR1 and CDR2: SGHTA, FQGNSA. CDR3 size: 14 residues. The CDR3 nucleotides are TGTGCCAGCAGCTTAGATATTGGGCGGGGGAGGAGGTACTTC. This encodes CASSLDIGRGRRYF. The variable domain in full, with the rest retrieved from reference TRBV7-2 and TRBJ2-7, is GAGVSQSPSNKVTEKGKDVELRCDPISGHTALYWYRQSLGQGLEFLIYFQGNSAPDKSGLPSDRFSAERTGGSVSTLTIQRTQQEDSAVYLCASSLDIGRGRRYFGPGTRLTVT.

The chain joins TRBV27 to TRBJ2-3; 10 bases align to TRBD2. V lost 4 bases to trimming and J lost 7 bases; unmatched junction nucleotides: 8. Looked up from germline, CDR1 is MNHEY and CDR2 is SMNVEV (reference sequence). This CDR3 region has 15 residues. DNA of the CDR3: TGTGCCAGCAGTTCCCGGGCTAGCGGGGGACATACGCAGTATTTT. The encoded protein is CASSSRASGGHTQYF.

This clone was seen only once. The CDR3 DNA sequence: TGTGCCAGCAGTAATAACAGGGGGGACTATGGCTACACCTTC. Protein: CASSNNRGDYGYTF. The chain recombines TRBV6-5 with TRBJ1-2; the match to TRBD1 covers 8 bases. V dropped 5 bases and J dropped 3; count of bases not matched to a gene: 5. Germline CDR1 reads MNHEY; CDR2 reads SVGAGI. This CDR3 is built from 14 residues.

Only one count was recorded for this clone. This chain uses TRBV13 with TRBJ2-1, with unresolved D. V was shortened by 4 bases and J by 0 bases, with 7 bases between the two germline ends. The CDR3 sequence is 14 residues long. Germline V gene sequence: CDR1 PRHDT, CDR2 FYEKMQ (reference sequence). CDR3 coding DNA: TGTGCCAGCAGCTCCAGTGACTCCTACAATGAGCAGTTCTTC. As protein: CASSSSDSYNEQFF. Filled out from reference TRBV13 and TRBJ2-1, the complete variable domain reads AAGVIQSPRHLIKEKRETATLKCYPIPRHDTVYWYQQGPGQDPQFLISFYEKMQSDKGSIPDRFSAQQFSDYHSELNMSSLELGDSALYFCASSSSDSYNEQFFGPGTRLTVL.

V is TRBV4-3 and J is TRBJ1-6; D may be TRBD1 (6 bases). Trimming removed 5 bases at V and 9 bases at J, with 11 bases between. The germline gives CDR1 LGHNA, CDR2 YSLEER. The CDR3 loop spans 13 amino acids. CDR3 DNA: TGCGCCAGCAGCACATCCAGGGGTTCACCCCTCCACTTT. Translating gives CASSTSRGSPLHF.

The chain combines TRBV4-1 with TRBJ2-4, with D possibly being TRBD1 (5 bases). Germline lookup yields CDR1 MGHRA and CDR2 YSYEKL. V lost 1 base, J lost 5 bases, and 12 bases lay in between. The CDR3 is 15 residues long. CDR3 DNA sequence: TGCGCCAGCAGCCAAGGGCAGGGCATACAAAACATTCAGTACTTC. The encoded protein is CASSQGQGIQNIQYF.